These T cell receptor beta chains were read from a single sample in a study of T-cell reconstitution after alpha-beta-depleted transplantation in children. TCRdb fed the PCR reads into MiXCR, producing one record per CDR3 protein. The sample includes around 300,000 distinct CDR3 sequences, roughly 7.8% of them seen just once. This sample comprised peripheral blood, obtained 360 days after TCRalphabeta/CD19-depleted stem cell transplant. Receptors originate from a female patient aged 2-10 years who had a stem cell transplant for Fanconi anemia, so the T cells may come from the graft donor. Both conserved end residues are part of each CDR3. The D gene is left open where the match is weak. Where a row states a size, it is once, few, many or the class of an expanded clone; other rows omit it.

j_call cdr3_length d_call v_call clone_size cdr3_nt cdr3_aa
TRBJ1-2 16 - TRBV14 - TGTGCCAGCAGCCAAGAACGGAAAAATACCCGTTATGGCTACACCTTC CASSQERKNTRYGYTF
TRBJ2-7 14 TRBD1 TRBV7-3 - TGTGCCAGCAGCCCGGGACAGGGCAGGGGAGAGCAGTACTTC CASSPGQGRGEQYF
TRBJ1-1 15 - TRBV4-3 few TGCGCCAGCAGGGTCCACCCCGACTTGAACACTGAAGCTTTCTTT CASRVHPDLNTEAFF
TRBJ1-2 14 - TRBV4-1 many TGCGCCAGCAGCCAAGAACGGGACTCCTATGGCTACACCTTC CASSQERDSYGYTF
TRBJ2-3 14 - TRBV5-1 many TGCGCCAGCAGCTTGGACCCTCCCACAGATACGCAGTATTTT CASSLDPPTDTQYF
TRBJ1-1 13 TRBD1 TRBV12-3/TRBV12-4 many TGTGCGACTCAACAGGGGTGGTACACTGAAGCTTTCTTT CATQQGWYTEAFF
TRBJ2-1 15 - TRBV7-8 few TGTGCCAGCAGGTCACAGGGTACGTCCTACAATGAGCAGTTCTTC CASRSQGTSYNEQFF
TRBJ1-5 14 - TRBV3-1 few TGTGCCAGCAGCCTTGGCCGTAGCAATCAGCCCCAGCATTTT CASSLGRSNQPQHF
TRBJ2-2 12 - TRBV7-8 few TGTGCCAGCCGGACGCACACCGGGGAGCTGTTTTTT CASRTHTGELFF
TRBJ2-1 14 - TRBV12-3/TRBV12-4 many TGTGCCAGCAGGACCGACAGAGTCTACAATGAGCAGTTCTTC CASRTDRVYNEQFF
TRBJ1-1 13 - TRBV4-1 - TGCGCCAGCAGCCAAGTGGGAGCCACTGAAGCTTTCTTT CASSQVGATEAFF
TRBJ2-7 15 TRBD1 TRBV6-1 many TGTGCCAGCAGTGAACAGCAGGGGGACTCCTACGAGCAGTACTTC CASSEQQGDSYEQYF
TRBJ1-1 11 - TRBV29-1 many TGCAGCGTTGACAGTGGGCCCGTGGCTTTCTTT CSVDSGPVAFF
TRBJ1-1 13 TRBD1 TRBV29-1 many TGCAGCGTTGTTGGAAGGGGGCCCACTGAAGCTTTCTTT CSVVGRGPTEAFF
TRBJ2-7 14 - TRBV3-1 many TGTGCCAGCAGCCAAGTGTGGGGGGACTACGAGCAGTACTTC CASSQVWGDYEQYF
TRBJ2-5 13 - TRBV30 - TGTGCCTGGATGGATGAGCGGGAAGAGACCCAGTACTTC CAWMDEREETQYF
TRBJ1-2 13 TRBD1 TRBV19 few TGTGCCAGTAGCTGGGACAGGGGACATGGCTACACCTTC CASSWDRGHGYTF
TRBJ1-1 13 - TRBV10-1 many TGCGCCAGCACCCCGGGGTGGAGTACTGAAGCTTTCTTT CASTPGWSTEAFF
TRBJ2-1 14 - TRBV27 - TGTGCCAGCAGTCCACGCGGACCGAACAATGAGCAGTTCTTC CASSPRGPNNEQFF
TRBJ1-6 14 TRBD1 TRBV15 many TGTGCCACCAGCAGAGAACAGGGGAAGTCACCCCTCCACTTT CATSREQGKSPLHF
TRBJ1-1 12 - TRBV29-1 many TGCAGCGGAAGACACATGAACACTGAAGCTTTCTTT CSGRHMNTEAFF
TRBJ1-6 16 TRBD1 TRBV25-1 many TGTGCCAGCAGTCGGATGGGACAGGGAATTAATTCACCCCTCCACTTT CASSRMGQGINSPLHF
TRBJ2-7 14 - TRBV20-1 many TGCAGTGCTAGTTCTAGCGCCGATTCCTACGAGCAGTACTTC CSASSSADSYEQYF